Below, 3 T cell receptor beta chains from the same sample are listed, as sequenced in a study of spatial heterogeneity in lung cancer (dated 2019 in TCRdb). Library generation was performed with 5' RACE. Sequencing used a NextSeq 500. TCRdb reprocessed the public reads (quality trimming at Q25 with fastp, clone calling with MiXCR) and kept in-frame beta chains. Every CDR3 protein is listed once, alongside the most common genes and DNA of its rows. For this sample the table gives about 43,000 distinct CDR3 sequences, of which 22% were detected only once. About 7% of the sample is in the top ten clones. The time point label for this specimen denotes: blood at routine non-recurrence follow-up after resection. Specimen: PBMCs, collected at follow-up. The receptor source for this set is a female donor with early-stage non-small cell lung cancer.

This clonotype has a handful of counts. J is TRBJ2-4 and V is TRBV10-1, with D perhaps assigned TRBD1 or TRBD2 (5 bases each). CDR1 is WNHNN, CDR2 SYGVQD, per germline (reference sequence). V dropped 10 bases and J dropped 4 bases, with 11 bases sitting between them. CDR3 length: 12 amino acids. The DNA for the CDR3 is TGCGCCACCCTGAGGGGTAAAAACATTCAGTACTTC. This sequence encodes CATLRGKNIQYF.

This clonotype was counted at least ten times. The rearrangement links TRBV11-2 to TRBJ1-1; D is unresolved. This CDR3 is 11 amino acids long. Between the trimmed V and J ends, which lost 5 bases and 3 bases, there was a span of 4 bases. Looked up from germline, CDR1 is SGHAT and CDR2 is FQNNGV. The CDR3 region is CASSTDTEAFF. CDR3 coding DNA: TGTGCCAGCAGCACCGACACTGAAGCTTTCTTT. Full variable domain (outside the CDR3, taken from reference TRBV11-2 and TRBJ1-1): EAGVAQSPRYKIIEKRQSVAFWCNPISGHATLYWYQQILGQGPKLLIQFQNNGVVDDSQLPKDRFSAERLKGVDSTLKIQPAKLEDSAVYLCASSTDTEAFFGQGTRLTVV.

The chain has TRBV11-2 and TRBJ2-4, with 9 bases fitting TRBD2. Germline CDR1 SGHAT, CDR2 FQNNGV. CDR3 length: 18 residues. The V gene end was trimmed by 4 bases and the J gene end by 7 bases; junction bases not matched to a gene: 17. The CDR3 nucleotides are TGTGCCAGCAGCTCGGGGCGGCTAGCGGGAACCCTAGGGAACATTCAGTACTTC. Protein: CASSSGRLAGTLGNIQYF.